These T cell receptor beta chains were read from a single sample in a study of beta chain features in type 1 diabetes. The table came from immunoSEQ multiplex PCR; TCRdb's copy has only in-frame clones and leaves some out. Of 240,000 or so clones listed, over 11% are singletons. The sequencing input was naive CD4+ T cells from blood. The receptors come from a man aged 25-40 years with type 1 diabetes. Both conserved end residues are part of each CDR3. A D gene is named only where the DNA matches it firmly. Only part of the rows carry a size: once, few, many, or a class if the clone is expanded.

abundance	d_gene	v_gene	j_gene	CDR3aa	CDR3nt
few	TRBD1	TRBV5-6	TRBJ1-5	CASSGGQGPNQPQHF	TGTGCCAGCAGCGGGGGACAGGGCCCTAATCAGCCCCAGCATTTT
NA	NA	TRBV7-2	TRBJ1-4	CASSVHAGGEKLFF	TGTGCCAGCAGCGTCCATGCAGGAGGCGAAAAACTGTTTTTT
NA	TRBD1	TRBV19	TRBJ1-2	CASRSGTGSANYGYTF	TGTGCCAGCAGATCCGGGACAGGTTCAGCTAACTATGGCTACACCTTC
few	TRBD1	TRBV5-4	TRBJ2-3	CASRNGQGGRLTDTQYF	TGTGCCAGCAGAAATGGACAGGGGGGTCGGTTAACAGATACGCAGTATTTT
few	NA	TRBV9	TRBJ2-2	CASSVAVQPANTGELFF	TGTGCCAGCAGCGTAGCGGTACAGCCAGCGAACACCGGGGAGCTGTTTTTT
NA	NA	TRBV7-9	TRBJ2-1	CASSWYREGEQFF	TGTGCCAGCAGCTGGTACAGGGAAGGTGAGCAGTTCTTC
NA	TRBD1	TRBV4-1	TRBJ1-1	CASSRPDRVDTEAFF	TGCGCCAGCAGCCGCCCGGACAGGGTGGACACTGAAGCTTTCTTT
few	NA	TRBV5-1	TRBJ2-5	CASSFGETQYF	TGCGCCAGCAGCTTCGGGGAGACCCAGTACTTC
NA	NA	TRBV7-9	TRBJ2-3	CASGAGLTDTQYF	TGTGCCTCGGGAGCGGGTTTAACAGATACGCAGTATTTT
NA	NA	TRBV7-2	TRBJ1-4	CASSLSAGRGKLFF	TGTGCCAGCAGCCTAAGCGCAGGGCGGGGGAAACTGTTTTTT
NA	TRBD1	TRBV4-1	TRBJ1-1	CASSQTTGGITEAFF	TGCGCCAGCAGCCAGACGACAGGGGGCATCACTGAAGCTTTCTTT
NA	NA	TRBV27	TRBJ1-2	CASRSTGYGYTF	TGTGCCAGCAGGTCAACCGGGTATGGCTACACCTTC
few	NA	TRBV6-6	TRBJ2-1	CASSIGGGPNEQFF	TGTGCCAGCAGTATTGGGGGGGGGCCGAATGAGCAGTTCTTC
NA	TRBD1	TRBV12-5	TRBJ1-4	CASGLLPNRGEKLFF	TGTGCTAGTGGTTTGCTACCTAACAGGGGTGAAAAACTGTTTTTT
few	TRBD1	TRBV7-2	TRBJ2-2	CASSRTGEHGGELFF	TGTGCCAGCAGCCGGACAGGGGAGCACGGCGGGGAGCTGTTTTTT
NA	NA	TRBV21-1	TRBJ2-7	CASSSRGGTVEQYF	TGTGCCAGCAGCTCTCGGGGGGGGACAGTCGAGCAGTACTTC
NA	NA	TRBV2	TRBJ2-2	CASILGTGATGELFF	NA
NA	NA	TRBV30	TRBJ1-1	CAWTRRGGTEAFF	TGTGCCTGGACTAGGCGAGGGGGAACTGAAGCTTTCTTT
NA	TRBD1	TRBV6-1	TRBJ1-1	CASSERDSGTEAFF	TGTGCCAGCAGTGAAAGGGACAGTGGAACTGAAGCTTTCTTT
once	NA	TRBV5-1	TRBJ1-2	CASSLGRAGNYGYTF	TGCGCCAGCAGCTTGGGCCGGGCGGGCAACTATGGCTACACCTTC
few	TRBD1	TRBV11-2	TRBJ2-7	CASSLNDRGLDEQYF	TGTGCCAGCAGCTTAAACGACAGGGGGTTGGACGAGCAGTACTTC
few	NA	TRBV25-1	TRBJ2-3	CASSETRLVSTDTQYF	TGTGCCAGCAGTGAGACACGGCTGGTCAGCACAGATACGCAGTATTTT
NA	NA	TRBV30	TRBJ2-3	CAWSVRRGRTDTQYF	TGTGCCTGGAGTGTTCGGCGGGGACGCACAGATACGCAGTATTTT
NA	NA	TRBV4-1	TRBJ2-1	CASSQEKVTSSYNEQFF	TGCGCCAGCAGCCAAGAAAAAGTGACAAGCTCCTACAATGAGCAGTTCTTC
few	NA	TRBV18	TRBJ2-5	CASSPQQGGETQYF	TGTGCCAGCTCACCACAGCAGGGGGGAGAGACCCAGTACTTC
few	TRBD1	TRBV11-2	TRBJ1-1	CASSFTGGMNTEAFF	TGTGCCAGCAGCTTTACAGGGGGGATGAACACTGAAGCTTTCTTT
NA	NA	TRBV18	TRBJ1-4	CASSQGTNEKLFF	TGTGCCAGCTCACAGGGGACAAACGAAAAACTGTTTTTT
few	TRBD1	TRBV6-1	TRBJ2-2	CASSEPGQGAGELFF	TGTGCCAGCAGTGAGCCAGGACAGGGTGCCGGGGAGCTGTTTTTT
few	NA	TRBV9	TRBJ2-7	CASSVGLEGSISSYEQYF	TGTGCCAGCAGCGTAGGGTTGGAAGGGAGCATCTCCTCCTACGAGCAGTACTTC
few	NA	TRBV9	TRBJ2-7	CASSVSDLPYEQYF	TGTGCCAGCAGCGTATCGGACTTACCCTACGAGCAGTACTTC
NA	TRBD1	TRBV4-1	TRBJ2-2	CASSQDTGTVLTGELFF	TGCGCCAGCAGCCAGGATACGGGGACAGTGCTCACCGGGGAGCTGTTTTTT
NA	TRBD1	TRBV5-1	TRBJ2-3	CASSLDRGQGTQYF	TGCGCCAGCAGCCTGGACAGGGGCCAAGGGACGCAGTATTTT
NA	NA	TRBV2	TRBJ2-7	CASSGDTREQYF	TGTGCCAGCAGTGGGGACACCCGCGAGCAGTACTTC
NA	NA	TRBV11-2	TRBJ2-5	CASRGYRGSGETQYF	TGTGCCAGCAGGGGCTACCGGGGGTCGGGGGAGACCCAGTACTTC
few	TRBD1	TRBV6-5	TRBJ2-3	CASSARGDTQYF	TGTGCCAGCAGTGCCAGGGGGGATACGCAGTATTTT
NA	NA	TRBV9	TRBJ2-7	CASSKSGQTYEQYF	TGTGCCAGCAGCAAAAGTGGACAGACCTACGAGCAGTACTTC
few	NA	TRBV30	TRBJ2-7	CAWSYLPDSSYEQYF	TGTGCCTGGAGCTATTTACCGGACAGCTCCTACGAGCAGTACTTC
NA	NA	TRBV7-8	TRBJ2-1	CASSLAPGGRTNEQFF	TGTGCCAGCAGCTTAGCCCCCGGGGGACGTACCAATGAGCAGTTCTTC
NA	TRBD2	TRBV7-2	TRBJ2-7	CASSLSASGSYEQYF	TGTGCCAGCAGCTTATCCGCTAGCGGGAGCTACGAGCAGTACTTC
NA	TRBD2	TRBV6-1	TRBJ2-1	CASGRLAGDRGEQFF	TGTGCCAGCGGTAGACTAGCGGGAGATAGGGGTGAGCAGTTCTTC
few	NA	TRBV5-4	TRBJ1-1	CASSLASHQEDTEAFF	TGTGCCAGCAGCTTGGCCTCCCACCAAGAGGACACTGAAGCTTTCTTT
few	TRBD1	TRBV30	TRBJ2-2	CAWRGTGGSGELFF	TGTGCCTGGAGAGGGACAGGGGGCTCCGGGGAGCTGTTTTTT
NA	TRBD2	TRBV12-5	TRBJ2-3	CASGLGTSGTDTQYF	TGTGCTAGTGGTCTGGGGACTAGCGGGACAGATACGCAGTATTTT
NA	TRBD1	TRBV7-9	TRBJ1-1	CASSLALTGFEAFF	TGTGCCAGCAGCTTAGCGTTGACAGGGTTTGAAGCTTTCTTT
NA	NA	TRBV6-5	TRBJ1-2	CASRAGFGGYTF	TGTGCCAGCAGAGCAGGGTTTGGTGGCTACACCTTC
NA	TRBD1	TRBV5-1	TRBJ2-7	CASSSGDRGQGEQYF	TGCGCCAGCAGCTCAGGGGACAGGGGGCAGGGCGAGCAGTACTTC
NA	NA	TRBV5-4	TRBJ1-1	CASSFGQAMNTEVFF	TGTGCCAGCAGCTTCGGACAAGCCATGAACACTGAAGTTTTCTTT
few	NA	TRBV5-1	TRBJ1-1	CASSYDLGAAEAFF	TGCGCCAGCAGTTACGACTTGGGGGCCGCTGAAGCTTTCTTT